These 10 T cell receptor beta chains came from one sample sequenced in a study of CD8+ T cells in alopecia areata. RNA was isolated and reverse transcribed to cDNA, the sequencing template. TCRdb keeps only in-frame clones here, not all; method: immunoSEQ multiplex PCR. The sample yields roughly 190,000 clones, about three fifths seen once. As to treatment: oral pan-JAK inhibitor, 5-10 mg twice daily. The input for sequencing was CD4+ T cells sorted from blood, taken at week 24, from a patient treated with tofacitinib. Source of these receptors: a human donor with alopecia areata.

This clone showed up just once. The chain is built from TRBV27 and TRBJ1-2; 8 bases are a match to TRBD1. The ends lost 3 bases at V and 7 bases at J; junction bases unmatched: 4. Germline CDR1 MNHEY, CDR2 SMNVEV (reference sequence). The CDR3 is 13 residues long. For the CDR3, the DNA is TGTGCCAGCAGTTTTGCAGGGGGCAGTGGCTACACCTTC. Residues: CASSFAGGSGYTF.

The rearrangement links TRBV4-2 to TRBJ2-5, with D perhaps TRBD2 (7 bases). There are 18 residues in the CDR3. Looked up from germline, CDR1 is LGHNA and CDR2 is YNFKEQ. V was trimmed by 2 bases and J by 1 base, leaving 20 bases between them. The CDR3 loop reads CASSQRAQKGGVQETQYF. CDR3 DNA sequence: TGTGCCAGCAGCCAAAGGGCCCAAAAAGGGGGGGTCCAAGAGACCCAGTACTTC.

The V call is TRBV27, the J call TRBJ2-3, with 9 positions matching TRBD2. V lost 3 bases, J lost 5 bases, and 3 bases stayed unmatched. The germline V gene has CDR1 MNHEY and CDR2 SMNVEV (reference sequence). This CDR3 spans 14 amino acids. The CDR3, as DNA: TGTGCCAGCAGTTTCCAGCGGGGGGAAGATACGCAGTATTTT. Its translation: CASSFQRGEDTQYF.

This chain uses TRBV15 with TRBJ1-2; D remains unclear. The CDR3 extends over 13 amino acids. The V end lost 8 bases, the J end lost 4 bases, and 14 bases lay between the germline ends. Germline values: CDR1 LNHNV, CDR2 YYDKDF (reference sequence). The CDR3 sequence is CATERDKGYGYTF. CDR3 bases: TGTGCCACCGAACGGGATAAGGGCTATGGCTACACCTTC.

This chain joins TRBV2 and TRBJ1-2, with D unresolved. The CDR3 consists of 13 residues. Germline V gene data show CDR1 as SNHLY and CDR2 as FYNNEI. Trimming removed 0 bases from V and 5 bases from J, with 7 bases in between. This chain's CDR3 is CASSEAHRYGYTF. CDR3 DNA: TGTGCCAGCAGTGAAGCGCACAGATATGGCTACACCTTC.

The chain carries TRBV6-5 and TRBJ1-5; tentative D call: TRBD1 (5 bases). The V gene's germline CDR1 is MNHEY and CDR2 SVGAGI. The CDR3 runs 16 residues. Trimming took 0 bases from V and 5 from J, leaving 14 bases between them. CDR3 DNA sequence: TGTGCCAGCAGTTACTCGGGTAGGGGAGGAGATCAGCCCCAGCATTTT. Protein product: CASSYSGRGGDQPQHF.

This clone was seen a handful of times. The CDR3 reads CASSEEGTSTDTQYF. CDR3 in DNA: TGTGCCAGCAGTGAGGAAGGAACTTCCACAGATACGCAGTATTTT. The chain combines TRBV25-1 with TRBJ2-3; no firm D call. Germline loops: CDR1 MGHDK, CDR2 SYGVNS. V was trimmed by 3 bases and J by 2 bases, leaving 12 bases between them. This CDR3 region has 15 residues.

The V and J genes are TRBV19 and TRBJ2-1; TRBD1 or TRBD2 may be the D gene (6 bases each). The V and J ends lost 5 bases and 0 bases respectively, with 11 bases between them. This CDR3 is built from 15 residues. Per germline, CDR1 LNHDA and CDR2 SQIVND (reference sequence). The CDR3 reads CASSGGGTSYNEQFF. The CDR3 bases are TGTGCCAGTAGTGGAGGGGGGACCTCCTACAATGAGCAGTTCTTC.

This chain connects TRBV7-2 to TRBJ2-3; weak D call: TRBD1 (5 bases). CDR3 length: 17 amino acids. The V and J ends lost 5 bases and 0 bases respectively, with 18 bases between them. Germline values: CDR1 SGHTA, CDR2 FQGNSA. The CDR3 region is CASSERTSTTSTDTQYF. The CDR3 DNA reads TGTGCCAGCAGCGAGAGGACAAGTACGACTAGCACAGATACGCAGTATTTT.

This sequence joins TRBV30 and TRBJ1-5; 7 bases line up with TRBD1. J lost 9 bases, V lost 2 bases, and 7 bases had no gene match. This CDR3 contains 13 residues. The germline CDR1 and CDR2 sequences are GTSNPN and SVGIG (reference sequence). The CDR3, as DNA: TGTGCCTGGAGTTCATCACAGGGGACGCCCCAGCATTTT. Encoded protein: CAWSSSQGTPQHF.